This entry lists 18 T cell receptor beta chains sequenced from one sample in a study of blood T cells in healthy people across ages. With a J-beta primer mix and a sample-barcoded 5' primer, a second PCR ran about 7 to 11 cycles. From the 5' RACE reads, TCRdb called clonotypes with MiXCR, one entry per CDR3 protein. The table records 800,000 to 950,000 distinct CDR3 sequences, 29% of them present only once. This same sample was also taken into another study, of T cells of mothers and their children.

The specimen sequenced was blood. The receptors here all came from a woman between 40 and 50 years old in good health.

The V call is TRBV7-9, the J call TRBJ1-1; D remains unclear. The germline V gene has CDR1 SEHNR and CDR2 FQNEAQ (reference sequence). Deletions cut 7 bases from V and 4 bases from J, with 13 bases between. The CDR3 has 13 amino acids. CDR3 residues: CASILKIGTEAFF. In DNA, the CDR3 is TGTGCCAGCATATTAAAGATCGGCACTGAAGCTTTCTTT.

The J gene is TRBJ2-5, the V gene TRBV7-9, with 11 bases matching TRBD2. Trimming removed 5 bases from V and 2 bases from J; junction bases left unmatched: 7. The CDR3 covers 16 residues. Germline CDR1 SEHNR, CDR2 FQNEAQ (reference sequence). The CDR3: CASSSGTSGQQETQYF. CDR3 sequence (DNA): TGTGCCAGCAGCAGCGGGACTAGCGGACAGCAAGAGACCCAGTACTTC.

On this clonotype itself: Being one base from a much bigger clone, this may be a read error. The chain recombines TRBV6-6 with TRBJ2-1, with D perhaps TRBD2 (5 bases). The germline V and J ends were trimmed by 11 bases and 1 base, with 15 bases remaining between them. The CDR3 covers 14 residues. Germline assignment: CDR1 MNHNY and CDR2 SVGAGI (reference sequence). CDR3 DNA: TGTGCCTGCAAGGAGGCGGCTTCCTACAATGAGCAGTTCTTC. This encodes CACKEAASYNEQFF.

This clonotype turned up a few times. The chain carries TRBV5-1 and TRBJ1-1, with TRBD1 matching over 7 bases. The CDR3 runs 15 residues. Germline CDR1 is SGHRS and CDR2 is YFSETQ. After removal of 0 bases from V and 4 bases from J, the junction contained 6 bases not matched to a gene. DNA of the CDR3: TGCGCCAGCAGCTTGGACAAGGGGGCTAGCACTGAAGCTTTCTTT. This encodes CASSLDKGASTEAFF.

The V call is TRBV28, the J call TRBJ1-1, with D perhaps matching TRBD1 (6 bases). V lost 5 bases to trimming and J lost 11 bases, with 12 bases between them. This CDR3 contains 11 residues. The germline V gene has CDR1 MDHEN and CDR2 SYDVKM. CDR3 protein: CASSEIQGAFF. The CDR3 DNA sequence: TGTGCCAGCAGTGAGATCCAGGGGGCTTTCTTT.

V usage is TRBV5-1 and J usage is TRBJ1-1; 8 nucleotides line up with TRBD1. Germline loops: CDR1 SGHRS, CDR2 YFSETQ. Germline trimming cut 4 bases from V and 5 bases from J; bases unmatched to any gene: 7. The CDR3 spans 14 residues. The CDR3 DNA is TGCGCCAGCAGCCTGCTAAACAGGGGGACTGAAGCTTTCTTT. Translated: CASSLLNRGTEAFF.

The chain recombines TRBV20-1 with TRBJ2-1; D gene unclear. The CDR3 spans 12 residues. Germline-derived CDR1 and CDR2 are DFQATT and SNEGSKA (reference sequence). Deletions cut 0 bases from V and 8 bases from J, with 8 bases between. The CDR3 spells CSARDQGHEQFF. Written as DNA, the CDR3 is TGCAGTGCTAGAGATCAAGGTCATGAGCAGTTCTTC.

The CDR3 DNA sequence: TGTGCCAGCAGCCGGATCCGGGGGCGCGACAATGAGCAGTTCTTC. Its translation is CASSRIRGRDNEQFF. The chain couples TRBV7-2 to TRBJ2-1; the D gene could be TRBD1 or TRBD2 (6 bases each). This CDR3 is built from 15 residues. The V end lost 5 bases, the J end lost 5 bases, and 16 bases lay between the germline ends. The germline V gene has CDR1 SGHTA and CDR2 FQGNSA. The full variable domain, with the rest looked up from reference TRBV7-2 and TRBJ2-1, is GAGVSQSPSNKVTEKGKDVELRCDPISGHTALYWYRQSLGQGLEFLIYFQGNSAPDKSGLPSDRFSAERTGGSVSTLTIQRTQQEDSAVYLCASSRIRGRDNEQFFGPGTRLTVL.

A note on this clonotype: This may be a read error, as it is one base from a much larger clone. V and J are TRBV5-1 and TRBJ2-7; 8 bases fit TRBD1. Germline loops: CDR1 SGHRS, CDR2 YFSETQ. The CDR3 loop spans 14 amino acids. CDR3 amino acids: CASSKGQVDNERYF. The CDR3 DNA sequence: TGCGCCAGCAGCAAGGGACAGGTTGATAACGAGCGGTACTTC.

In the case of this clonotype: This may stem from a read error, because a much larger clone lies one nucleotide away. The chain recombines TRBV5-4 with TRBJ2-6; D perhaps matches TRBD1 (5 bases). The CDR3 is 15 residues long. CDR1 and CDR2 from the germline V gene are SGHNT and YYREEE (reference sequence). Written as DNA, the CDR3 is TGTGCCAGCAGCGTGATAGGCTCTGGGGCCAACGTCCCGACTTTC. It specifies CASSVIGSGANVPTF.

Only a few counts were recorded for this clonotype. The chain is built from TRBV7-3 and TRBJ2-4; possibly TRBD1 or TRBD2 for D (5 bases each). Germline V lookup: CDR1 SGHTA, CDR2 FQGTGA. The CDR3 runs 15 residues. V lost 2 bases and J lost 13, with 21 bases in between. The CDR3, as DNA: TGTGCCAGCAGCTTACAAGGGACGGGACCTTACGGGCAGTACTTC. It codes for CASSLQGTGPYGQYF.

On this clonotype itself: Relative to the germline gene, one junction end is altered; a read error may explain this. The gene calls are TRBV20-1 and TRBJ2-7; TRBD2 aligns across 8 bases. The CDR3 is 14 amino acids. Germline V CDR1 and CDR2: DFQATT, SNEGSKA (reference sequence). The CDR3 DNA sequence: TGCAGTGCTAGAGGGGCGGGGGGCTCCTACGGGCAGTACTTC. Translated: CSARGAGGSYGQYF.

In its sample, this clonotype was seen many times. A much larger clone differs from this one at a single base, so this may be a read error. The V and J genes are TRBV12-3 or TRBV12-4 and TRBJ2-7; D gene unclear. The CDR3 contains 11 residues. The V end was cut by 6 bases, the J end by 5 bases, with 8 bases between. Here the CDR3 reads CASREWNEQYF. The CDR3, as DNA: TGTGCCAGCAGGGAATGGAACGAGCAGTACTTC.

A word on this clonotype: A single base separates this from a much larger clone, so it may be a read error. V gene TRBV14 combines with J gene TRBJ2-1; D unclear. CDR1 is SGHDN and CDR2 is FVKESK in the germline V gene. The CDR3 length is 12 residues. The CDR3 DNA sequence: TGTGCCATCAGCCAAGGAAGATATGAGCAGTTCTTC. This gives the protein CAISQGRYEQFF. Filled out from reference TRBV14 and TRBJ2-1, the complete variable domain reads EAGVTQFPSHSVIEKGQTVTLRCDPISGHDNLYWYRRVMGKEIKFLLHFVKESKQDESGMPNNRFLAERTGGTYSTLKVQPAELEDSGVYFCAISQGRYEQFFGPGTRLTVL.

This clonotype was seen a few times. The junction shows a germline mismatch at one end, possibly a read error. The genes are TRBV27 and TRBJ2-1, with D hard to call. The CDR3 contains 17 residues. Germline V gene data show CDR1 as MNHEY and CDR2 as SMNVEV (reference sequence). The CDR3 bases are TGTGCCAGCAGGCGCCCACAAGGGTTCGGCGCCTACAGTGAGCAGTTCTTC. This translates into CASRRPQGFGAYSEQFF.

The chain links TRBV7-9 to TRBJ1-2; D is uncertain. CDR3 size: 14 residues. CDR1 SEHNR and CDR2 FQNEAQ come from the germline V gene (reference sequence). V was pared by 6 bases and J by 2 bases, with 13 bases between. The CDR3 is CASREVTRNYGYTF. As DNA, the CDR3 is TGTGCCAGCAGGGAAGTGACTCGGAACTATGGCTACACCTTC.

The chain recombines TRBV24-1 with TRBJ1-1; D may be TRBD1 (5 bases). Trimming removed 5 bases from V and 0 bases from J, with 6 bases in between. There are 13 residues in the CDR3. Germline loops: CDR1 KGHDR, CDR2 SFDVKD. Here the CDR3 DNA reads TGTGCCACCAGTGGGGGGATGAACACTGAAGCTTTCTTT. Protein: CATSGGMNTEAFF.

The chain has TRBV4-3 and TRBJ1-1; tentatively, D is TRBD1 (5 bases). The ends were cut back, 4 bases at V and 3 bases at J, with 15 bases in the middle. Germline V CDR1 and CDR2: LGHNA, YSLEER. The CDR3 extends over 15 amino acids. The CDR3 region has the DNA TGCGCCAGCAGCCGGTCAACACTGGGGGACACTGAAGCTTTCTTT. Protein: CASSRSTLGDTEAFF.